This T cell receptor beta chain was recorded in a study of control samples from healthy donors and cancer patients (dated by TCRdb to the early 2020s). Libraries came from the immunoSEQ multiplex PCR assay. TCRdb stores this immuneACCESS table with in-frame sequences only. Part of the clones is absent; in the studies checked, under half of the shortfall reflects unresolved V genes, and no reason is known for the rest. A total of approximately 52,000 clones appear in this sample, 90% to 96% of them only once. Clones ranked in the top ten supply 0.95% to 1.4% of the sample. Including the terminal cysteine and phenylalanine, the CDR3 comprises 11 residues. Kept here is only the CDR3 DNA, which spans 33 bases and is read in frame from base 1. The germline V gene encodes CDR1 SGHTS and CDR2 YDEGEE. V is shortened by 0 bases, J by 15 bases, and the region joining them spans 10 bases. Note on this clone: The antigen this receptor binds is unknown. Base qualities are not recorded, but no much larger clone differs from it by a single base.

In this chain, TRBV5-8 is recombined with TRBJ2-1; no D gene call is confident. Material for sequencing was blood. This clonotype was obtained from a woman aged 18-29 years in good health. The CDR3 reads CASSLDVAPFF. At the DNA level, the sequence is TGTGCCAGCAGCTTGGATGTGGCTCCGTTCTTC.